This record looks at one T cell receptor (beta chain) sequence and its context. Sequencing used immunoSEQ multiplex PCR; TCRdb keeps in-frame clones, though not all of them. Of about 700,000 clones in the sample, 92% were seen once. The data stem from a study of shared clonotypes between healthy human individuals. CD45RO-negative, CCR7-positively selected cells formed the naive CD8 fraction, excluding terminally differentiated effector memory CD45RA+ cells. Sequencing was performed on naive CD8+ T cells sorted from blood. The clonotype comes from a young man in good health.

In DNA, the CDR3 is TGTGCCAGCAGCTTCGGCGGGATCTACAATGAGCAGTTCTTC. Its translation: CASSFGGIYNEQFF. The genes are TRBV7-9 and TRBJ2-1; a weak D match, TRBD2 (6 bases). Trimming took 3 bases from V and 3 from J, leaving 9 bases between them. The CDR3 is made up of 14 amino acids. Germline V CDR1 and CDR2: SEHNR, FQNEAQ (reference sequence).